The 27 T cell receptor beta chains reported below all come from one sample, sequenced in a study of monozygotic twins with inflammatory bowel disease. TCRdb re-called the 5' RACE reads and shows each CDR3 protein once, DNA omitted. This table lists about 380,000 distinct CDR3 sequences. The sample comprised blood. The receptors come from a human donor with ulcerative colitis or Crohn's disease, or a healthy co-twin of an affected twin (not recorded which).

The chain recombines TRBV4-1 with TRBJ2-7; the TRBD1 assignment by TCRdb is unverifiable without DNA. Germline loops: CDR1 MGHRA, CDR2 YSYEKL. The CDR3 has 14 residues. The CDR3 region is CASSSWGGNYEQYF.

V usage is TRBV5-1 and J usage is TRBJ1-4. The CDR3 length is 14 residues. Germline V gene sequence: CDR1 SGHRS, CDR2 YFSETQ. CDR3 region: CASSLGHLNEKLFF.

The rearrangement uses TRBV19 and TRBJ2-7. This CDR3 comprises 15 residues. Germline-derived CDR1 and CDR2 are LNHDA and SQIVND (reference sequence). CDR3 sequence reads: CASSIDLELIYEQYF.

The CDR3 sequence is CASSSSRGRVETQYF. The rearrangement uses TRBV7-2 and TRBJ2-5; there is no DNA to check the TCRdb D call of TRBD1. The germline CDR1 and CDR2 sequences are SGHTA and FQGNSA. The CDR3 has 15 amino acids.

The chain joins TRBV6-2 or TRBV6-3 to TRBJ1-5; TCRdb picks TRBD1, but there is no DNA to check that call. The germline gives CDR1 MNHEY, CDR2 SVGEGT. This CDR3 region has 16 residues. CDR3 protein: CASSRGQLGSNQPQHF.

The V call is TRBV7-2, the J call TRBJ1-6; the TCRdb call, TRBD1, lacks DNA for checking. The CDR3 runs 16 residues. The germline V gene encodes CDR1 SGHTA and CDR2 FQGNSA. CDR3 region: CASSIGGFRGNSPLHF. The full variable domain, with the rest looked up from reference TRBV7-2 and TRBJ1-6, is GAGVSQSPSNKVTEKGKDVELRCDPISGHTALYWYRQSLGQGLEFLIYFQGNSAPDKSGLPSDRFSAERTGGSVSTLTIQRTQQEDSAVYLCASSIGGFRGNSPLHFGNGTRLTVT.

CDR3 region: CASSSTQGASNQPQHF. The J gene is TRBJ1-5, the V gene TRBV25-1; TCRdb's D call, TRBD1, is unchecked because there is no DNA. The CDR3 has 16 residues. CDR1 is MGHDK and CDR2 is SYGVNS in the germline V gene.

The chain employs TRBV20-1 and TRBJ2-5; there is no DNA to check the TCRdb D call of TRBD1. There are 13 residues in the CDR3. Germline-derived CDR1 and CDR2 are DFQATT and SNEGSKA (reference sequence). CDR3 sequence: CSARQGALETQYF.

The chain employs TRBV4-3 and TRBJ2-7; no DNA is available, so the TRBD1 call from TCRdb remains unchecked. This CDR3 region has 17 residues. Looked up from germline, CDR1 is LGHNA and CDR2 is YSLEER. This CDR3 reads CASSQDLPGQGLYEQYF.

This chain joins TRBV15 and TRBJ1-3. The germline gives CDR1 LNHNV, CDR2 YYDKDF (reference sequence). The CDR3 extends over 16 amino acids. CDR3 sequence reads: CATSRDSGGSGNTIYF.

V usage is TRBV27 and J usage is TRBJ2-1; the TCRdb D gene call, TRBD1, has no DNA to confirm it. Germline loops: CDR1 MNHEY, CDR2 SMNVEV (reference sequence). There are 16 residues in the CDR3. The CDR3 loop reads CASSLAPASSYNEQFF.

The rearrangement uses TRBV7-2 and TRBJ2-3; without DNA, the TCRdb call of TRBD1 cannot be checked. Germline loops: CDR1 SGHTA, CDR2 FQGNSA. This CDR3 contains 12 residues. The CDR3 sequence: CASSYRVDTQYF.

The rearrangement uses TRBV7-8 and TRBJ2-3; TCRdb indicates TRBD1, and absent DNA this call remains unverified. The CDR3 contains 13 residues. Germline V gives CDR1 SGHVS, CDR2 FQNEAQ. The chain's CDR3 is CASSPGHTDTQYF.

The chain links TRBV6-6 to TRBJ1-1; the TRBD1 assignment by TCRdb is unverifiable without DNA. Germline lookup yields CDR1 MNHNY and CDR2 SVGAGI (reference sequence). The CDR3 totals 14 residues. The CDR3 sequence: CASSTRQGGTEAFF.

This chain connects TRBV7-9 to TRBJ2-3; TCRdb designates TRBD2, a call that cannot be tested without DNA. The CDR3 contains 16 residues. Germline values: CDR1 SEHNR, CDR2 FQNEAQ (reference sequence). This CDR3 reads CASSFARDLQTDTQYF.

The J gene is TRBJ1-2, the V gene TRBV5-1; with no DNA, the TCRdb D assignment of TRBD1 cannot be verified. The CDR3 consists of 13 residues. Germline values: CDR1 SGHRS, CDR2 YFSETQ. CDR3 sequence reads: CASSPPEGYGYTF.

The chain combines TRBV5-6 with TRBJ2-4. The CDR3 extends over 15 amino acids. The V gene's germline CDR1 is SGHDT and CDR2 YYEEEE. CDR3 sequence reads: CASSFAGASRNIQYF.

This sequence joins TRBV12-3 or TRBV12-4 and TRBJ1-6. There are 14 residues in the CDR3. This CDR3 is CASSSNQGNSPLHF.

CDR3 region: CASTPSRSYEQYF. The chain employs TRBV7-8 and TRBJ2-7; TCRdb's D call of TRBD1 is untestable without DNA. Germline V gives CDR1 SGHVS, CDR2 FQNEAQ. The CDR3 covers 13 residues.

The chain uses TRBV5-1 and TRBJ2-5; absent DNA, TCRdb's TRBD1 call cannot be checked. CDR3 length equals 15 residues. CDR1 and CDR2 from the germline V gene are SGHRS and YFSETQ. The CDR3 sequence: CASSKNRGRVETQYF.

The genes are TRBV21-1 and TRBJ1-6; TCRdb reports TRBD1, a call that lacks DNA to check it against. TRBV21-1 constitutes a pseudogene. This CDR3 is 18 amino acids long. The CDR3 spells CASTPKTRDRGYYSPLHF.

This chain connects TRBV5-1 to TRBJ1-1; TCRdb indicates TRBD1, and absent DNA this call remains unverified. This CDR3 spans 16 amino acids. Germline V gene data show CDR1 as SGHRS and CDR2 as YFSETQ. CDR3 protein: CASSLPTEPLGTEAFF.

The genes are TRBV7-3 and TRBJ2-1. Looked up from germline, CDR1 is SGHTA and CDR2 is FQGTGA. The CDR3 is 15 amino acids. The CDR3 sequence: CASSLTPSSYNEQFF.

The rearrangement joins TRBV9 to TRBJ1-1; with no DNA, the TCRdb D assignment of TRBD1 cannot be verified. Germline assignment: CDR1 SGDLS and CDR2 YYNGEE. This CDR3 contains 17 residues. This CDR3 is CASSAGPPAAVVTEAFF.

This chain joins TRBV3-1 and TRBJ1-2. The CDR3 length is 15 residues. The V gene's germline CDR1 is LGHDT and CDR2 YNNKEL (reference sequence). CDR3: CASGHRGRVEGGYTF.

The chain recombines TRBV20-1 with TRBJ1-1; as DNA is missing, the TRBD1 call by TCRdb cannot be tested. CDR1 is DFQATT, CDR2 SNEGSKA, per germline (reference sequence). This CDR3 is 12 amino acids long. This chain's CDR3 is CSARNTGGRAFF.

The chain combines TRBV5-6 with TRBJ1-1; as DNA is missing, the TRBD1 call by TCRdb cannot be tested. The CDR3 is 16 amino acids. CDR1 SGHDT and CDR2 YYEEEE come from the germline V gene. CDR3 amino acids: CASSLRGRTRNTEAFF.